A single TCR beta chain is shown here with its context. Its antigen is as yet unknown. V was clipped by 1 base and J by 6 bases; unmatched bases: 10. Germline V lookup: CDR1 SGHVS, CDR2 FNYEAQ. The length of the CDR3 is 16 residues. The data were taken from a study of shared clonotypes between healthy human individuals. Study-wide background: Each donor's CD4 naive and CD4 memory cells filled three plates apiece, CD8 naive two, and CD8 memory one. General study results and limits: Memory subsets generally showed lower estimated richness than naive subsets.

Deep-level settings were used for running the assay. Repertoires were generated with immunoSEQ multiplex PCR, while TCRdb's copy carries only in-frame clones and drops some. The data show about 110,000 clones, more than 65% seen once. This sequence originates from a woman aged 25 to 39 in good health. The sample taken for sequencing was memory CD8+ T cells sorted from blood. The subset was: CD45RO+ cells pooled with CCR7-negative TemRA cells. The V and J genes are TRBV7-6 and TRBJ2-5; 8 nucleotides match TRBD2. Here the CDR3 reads CASSLGGLAGSKTQYF. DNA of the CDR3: TGTGCCAGCAGCTTAGGTGGACTAGCCGGGAGCAAGACCCAGTACTTC.